This T cell receptor beta chain appears in the sequencing data of a study of T cell responses to AZD1222 COVID-19 vaccine. Study conclusions and caveats: Donors in the cohort were predominantly white British and more often female, and clonal diversity was possibly underestimated. Repertoires were collected only later (after the peak T cell response had occurred). Spike was spanned by vaccine-associated CD4 TCRs, which were dominant at 160-218 and 743-854.

This clone was detected only once. The antigen is unknown. CDR1 SGHTA and CDR2 FQGNSA come from the germline V gene. Losses at the gene ends were 1 base for V and 12 bases for J; bases not matched to a gene: 5. This CDR3 has 14 residues. The assay was immunoSEQ multiplex PCR, and TCRdb's table has in-frame clones only and misses some. This sample has approximately 130,000 clones, with 80% to 90% found just once. The clonotype was recovered from an adult who received the AZD1222 COVID-19 vaccine. The chain recombines TRBV7-2 with TRBJ2-1; 11 bases fit TRBD2. The sequencing used peripheral blood, collected 28 days after the second AZD1222 dose. The chain's CDR3 is CASSLGLAGILQFF. The CDR3 coding sequence is TGTGCCAGCAGCTTAGGACTAGCGGGGATCCTGCAGTTCTTC.